This T cell receptor beta chain derives from a study of regulatory T cells in long-lasting Graves disease. About the research overall: Freshly diagnosed Graves' patients had used antithyroid drugs for under 3 months. Broader study findings: Peripheral blood, not thyroid tissue, was the sole material studied. TCR diversity in persistent Graves' patients was below that of newly diagnosed ones.

Germline V CDR1 and CDR2: SNHLY, FYNNEI. CDR3 length: 11 residues. The time point was: newly diagnosed GD, antithyroid drugs for less than 3 months. PBMC-derived RNA was used for the TCR library. This clonotype has just one count. Antigen unknown. Through Arm-PCR of CDR3 regions and iRepertoire HTBI primers, TCR beta libraries were built. TCRdb redid the calling of the multiplex PCR reads with MiXCR, one entry per CDR3 protein. The data show 200,000 to 250,000 distinct CDR3 sequences, 20% seen once. The clonotype originates from a female donor with Graves disease. Sequencing was performed on peripheral blood mononuclear cells (PBMCs), taken at new diagnosis, from a patient treated with antithyroid drugs. The chain carries TRBV2 and TRBJ2-3; D might be TRBD1 (6 bases). The better agreement between TRBJ2-5 and the DNA end casts doubt on the J call. The CDR3 DNA follows: TGTGCCAGCAGGGCAGGGGTGACCCAGTACTTC. This codes for CASRAGVTQYF.